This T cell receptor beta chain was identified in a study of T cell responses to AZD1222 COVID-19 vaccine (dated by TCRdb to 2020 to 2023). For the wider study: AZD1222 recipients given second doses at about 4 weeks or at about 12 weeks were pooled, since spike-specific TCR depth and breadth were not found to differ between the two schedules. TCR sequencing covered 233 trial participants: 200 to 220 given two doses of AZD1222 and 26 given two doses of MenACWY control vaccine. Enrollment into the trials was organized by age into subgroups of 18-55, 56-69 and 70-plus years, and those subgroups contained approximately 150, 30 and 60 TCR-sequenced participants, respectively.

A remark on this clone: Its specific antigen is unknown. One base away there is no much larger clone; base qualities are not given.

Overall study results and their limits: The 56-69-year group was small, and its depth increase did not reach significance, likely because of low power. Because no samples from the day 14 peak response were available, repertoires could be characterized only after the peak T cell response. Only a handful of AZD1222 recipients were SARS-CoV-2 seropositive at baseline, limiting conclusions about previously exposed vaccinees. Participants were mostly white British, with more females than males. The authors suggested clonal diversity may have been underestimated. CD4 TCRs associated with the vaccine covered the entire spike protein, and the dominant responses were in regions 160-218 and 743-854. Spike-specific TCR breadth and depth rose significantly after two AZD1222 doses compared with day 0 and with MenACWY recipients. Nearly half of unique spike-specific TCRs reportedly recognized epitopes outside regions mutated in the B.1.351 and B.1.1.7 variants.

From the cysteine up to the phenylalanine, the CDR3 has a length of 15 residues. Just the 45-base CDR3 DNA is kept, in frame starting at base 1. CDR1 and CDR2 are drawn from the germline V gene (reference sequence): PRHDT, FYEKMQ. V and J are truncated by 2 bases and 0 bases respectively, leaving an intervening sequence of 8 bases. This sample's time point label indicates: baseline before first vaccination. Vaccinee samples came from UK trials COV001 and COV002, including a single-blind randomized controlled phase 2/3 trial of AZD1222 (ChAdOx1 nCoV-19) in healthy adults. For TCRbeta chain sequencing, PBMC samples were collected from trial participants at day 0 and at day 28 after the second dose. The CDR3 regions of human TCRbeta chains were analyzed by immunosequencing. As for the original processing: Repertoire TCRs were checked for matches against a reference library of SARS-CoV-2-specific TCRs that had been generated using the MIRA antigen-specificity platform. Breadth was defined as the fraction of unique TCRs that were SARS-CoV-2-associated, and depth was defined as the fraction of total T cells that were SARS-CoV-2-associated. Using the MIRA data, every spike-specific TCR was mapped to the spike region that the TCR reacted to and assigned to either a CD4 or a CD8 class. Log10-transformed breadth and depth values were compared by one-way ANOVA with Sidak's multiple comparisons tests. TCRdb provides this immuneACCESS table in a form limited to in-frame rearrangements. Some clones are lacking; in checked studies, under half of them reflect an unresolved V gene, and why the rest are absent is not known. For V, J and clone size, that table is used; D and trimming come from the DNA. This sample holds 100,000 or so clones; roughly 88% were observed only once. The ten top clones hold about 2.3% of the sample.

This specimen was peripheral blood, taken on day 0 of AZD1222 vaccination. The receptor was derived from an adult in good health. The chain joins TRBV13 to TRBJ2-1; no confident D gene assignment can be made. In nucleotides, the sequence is TGTGCCAGCAGCTTATCTGCTAGCTCCTACAATGAGCAGTTCTTC. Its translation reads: CASSLSASSYNEQFF.